The 29 T cell receptor beta chains given below trace back to one sample, sequenced in a study of blood T cells in healthy people across ages. PCR was performed a second time for roughly 7 to 11 cycles using a sample-barcoded 5' primer and a J-beta primer mix. TCRdb passed the 5' RACE reads through MiXCR, listing each CDR3 protein once. The table records 1.5 million to 2 million distinct CDR3 sequences, roughly 50% of them present only once. Sequencing was performed on blood. The receptors here all came from a woman aged 40 to 50 in good health.

J is TRBJ2-5 and V is TRBV12-3 or TRBV12-4; D gene unclear. The CDR3 consists of 13 residues. Trimming shortened V by 6 bases and J by 5 bases, and 13 bases separated the two germline ends. CDR3: CASSPPYEETQYF. The CDR3 DNA reads as TGTGCCAGCAGCCCTCCGTACGAGGAGACCCAGTACTTC.

Comment on this clonotype: One end of the junction does not line up with germline, which may come from a read error. The V gene is TRBV24-1, the J gene TRBJ2-1; D may be TRBD2 (7 bases). This CDR3 has 16 residues. Germline V gives CDR1 KGHDR, CDR2 SFDVKD. DNA for the CDR3: TGTGTCACCAGTGAACCACTGGGGGGGCCCTACAATGAGCAGTTCTTC. Its protein is CVTSEPLGGPYNEQFF.

The V and J genes are TRBV20-1 and TRBJ2-5, with D unresolved. Germline CDR1 reads DFQATT; CDR2 reads SNEGSKA (reference sequence). Trimming pared 6 bases from V and 5 bases from J, leaving 10 bases between. There are 11 residues in the CDR3. The CDR3 DNA reads as TGCAGTGCGATCGGTGCGGAGACCCAGTACTTC. As protein: CSAIGAETQYF.

The chain combines TRBV7-2 with TRBJ2-5; D unresolved. The ends were cut back, 4 bases at V and 5 bases at J, with 14 bases in the middle. This CDR3 is built from 14 residues. The germline V gene has CDR1 SGHTA and CDR2 FQGNSA. CDR3 protein: CASSSRGIRETQYF. CDR3 nucleotides: TGTGCCAGCAGCTCCCGTGGCATCAGGGAGACCCAGTACTTC.

This clonotype was picked up a small number of times. The chain combines TRBV7-9 with TRBJ2-7, with TRBD2 matching over 8 bases. Trimming removed 5 bases from V and 2 bases from J; junction bases left unmatched: 8. CDR1 SEHNR and CDR2 FQNEAQ come from the germline V gene (reference sequence). The CDR3 spans 15 residues. CDR3 sequence reads: CASSSTSGRAYEQYF. CDR3 nucleotides: TGTGCCAGCAGCAGTACTAGCGGAAGAGCCTACGAGCAGTACTTC. The entire variable domain, with the rest obtained from reference TRBV7-9 and TRBJ2-7, is as follows: DTGVSQNPRHKITKRGQNVTFRCDPISEHNRLYWYRQTLGQGPEFLTYFQNEAQLEKSRLLSDRFSAERPKGSFSTLEIQRTEQGDSAMYLCASSSTSGRAYEQYFGPGTRLTVT.

The chain combines TRBV2 with TRBJ2-2, with 9 bases identical to TRBD2. In germline, CDR1 is SNHLY, CDR2 FYNNEI. CDR3 length equals 15 residues. After removal of 3 bases from V and 5 bases from J, the junction contained 4 bases not matched to a gene. CDR3 nucleotides: TGTGCCAGCAGTGAGCGGCGGGGGGGGACCGGGGAGCTGTTTTTT. It codes for CASSERRGGTGELFF.

This clonotype showed up just a few times. The junction does not match germline at one end; this may be a read error. The chain is built from TRBV4-3 and TRBJ1-2; perhaps TRBD1 as D (5 bases). The CDR3 totals 12 residues. Per the germline V gene, CDR1 is LGHNA and CDR2 is YSLEER. The CDR3 loop reads CASSQVGHGYTF. The CDR3 region has the DNA TGTGCCAGCAGCCAAGTGGGGCATGGCTACACCTTC.

The chain is built from TRBV9 and TRBJ1-2; unclear D gene. The V gene lost 4 bases and the J gene lost 8 bases, with 24 bases spanning the gap. The length of the CDR3 is 16 residues. Germline V CDR1 and CDR2: SGDLS, YYNGEE. The CDR3 protein is CASSPAEYEAVGGYTF. Written as DNA, the CDR3 is TGTGCCAGCAGCCCCGCCGAATACGAGGCCGTCGGGGGCTACACCTTC.

This clonotype has just one count. At one end, the junction sequence differs from germline, possibly due to a read error. The chain links TRBV6-6 to TRBJ2-4; D gene ambiguous. The J call may be faulty, since TRBJ2-7 better matches the DNA end. This CDR3 has 14 residues. Germline assignment: CDR1 MNHNY and CDR2 SVGAGI (reference sequence). The CDR3 DNA follows: TGCGCCAGCAGTGCTTCCCTCGCGTACTACGAGCAGTACTTC. Protein sequence: CASSASLAYYEQYF.

This chain joins TRBV6-1 and TRBJ1-5; tentative D call: TRBD1 (5 bases). Trimming shortened V by 5 bases and J by 0 bases, and 20 bases separated the two germline ends. The CDR3 is 18 residues long. CDR1 is MNHNS and CDR2 is SASEGT in the germline V gene. The CDR3 loop reads CASSPLAAGVYSNQPQHF. CDR3 DNA sequence: TGTGCCAGCAGTCCCTTGGCAGCGGGGGTATATAGCAATCAGCCCCAGCATTTT.

This clonotype was found a few times. The V and J genes are TRBV3-1 and TRBJ1-5; D gene uncertain. CDR1 and CDR2 from the germline V gene are LGHDT and YNNKEL (reference sequence). V was clipped by 1 base and J by 0 bases, with 4 bases between them. The CDR3 has 14 amino acids. The CDR3 reads CASSQANSNQPQHF. CDR3 bases: TGTGCCAGCAGCCAAGCGAATAGCAATCAGCCCCAGCATTTT.

Comments on this clonotype: This may arise from a read error, as a much more abundant clone is one base away. V is TRBV7-2 and J is TRBJ2-3, with 10 bases matching TRBD2. CDR1 SGHTA and CDR2 FQGNSA come from the germline V gene. This CDR3 spans 15 amino acids. CDR3 sequence (DNA): TGTGCCAACAGCTACTCCAGCGGGGGGGCGGATACGCAGTATTTT. It yields the protein CANSYSSGGADTQYF.

This clonotype was detected only a few times. CDR3 DNA sequence: TGTGCCGTAGGGGACAGGGGGCTTGCAGAGACCCAGTACTTC. It specifies CAVGDRGLAETQYF. This rearrangement joins TRBV10-3 to TRBJ2-5, with 12 bases aligning to TRBD1. Trimming at V came to 11 bases and at J to 4 bases, leaving 8 bases not matched to a gene. This CDR3 comprises 14 residues. Germline CDR1 ENHRY, CDR2 SYGVKD.

This clonotype was detected a few times. Sequence at one end of the junction differs from germline and may be a read error. The genes are TRBV20-1 and TRBJ1-2, with 10 positions matching TRBD1. The CDR3 runs 13 residues. CDR1 is DFQATT, CDR2 SNEGSKA, per germline (reference sequence). This CDR3 is CSASTTGGQGYTF. CDR3 in DNA: TGTAGTGCTAGCACGACAGGGGGCCAAGGCTACACCTTC.

This clonotype was observed a few times. V is TRBV7-9 and J is TRBJ2-1; 12 nucleotides align to TRBD2. This CDR3 is built from 17 residues. J gave up 4 bases and V 0 bases, and 4 bases lay outside the gene matches. Per germline, CDR1 SEHNR and CDR2 FQNEAQ (reference sequence). The CDR3: CASSLALAGGLYNEQFF. CDR3 nucleotides: TGTGCCAGCAGCTTAGCCCTAGCGGGGGGGCTTTACAATGAGCAGTTCTTC.

V usage is TRBV6-2 or TRBV6-3 and J usage is TRBJ2-1, with TRBD2 matching over 9 bases. The CDR3 runs 12 residues. Unmatched junction bases numbered 6, after V lost 11 bases and J lost 7 bases. Looked up from germline, CDR1 is MNHEY and CDR2 is SVGEGT. The CDR3 spells CAGELAGNEQFF. CDR3 in DNA: TGTGCCGGCGAGCTAGCGGGGAATGAGCAGTTCTTC.

The chain couples TRBV28 to TRBJ2-7; the match to TRBD1 covers 8 bases. This CDR3 region has 15 residues. CDR1 is MDHEN, CDR2 SYDVKM, per germline. V was clipped by 6 bases and J by 1 base; unmatched bases: 8. CDR3 loop: CASSWTGQRSYEQYF. CDR3 nucleotides: TGTGCCAGCAGCTGGACAGGGCAAAGGTCCTACGAGCAGTACTTC.

This rearrangement joins TRBV7-2 to TRBJ2-5, with unresolved D. Germline V gene data show CDR1 as SGHTA and CDR2 as FQGNSA. V was pared by 3 bases and J by 5 bases, with 7 bases between. The CDR3 has 12 residues. CDR3 protein: CASSFWWETQYF. The CDR3 coding sequence is TGTGCCAGCAGCTTTTGGTGGGAGACCCAGTACTTC.

The chain has TRBV12-3 or TRBV12-4 and TRBJ2-7; either TRBD1 or TRBD2 may fit D (5 bases each). The CDR3 is 18 residues long. With 3 bases removed from V and 0 bases from J, the gap between germline ends came to 21 bases. The CDR3 protein is CASSLGRSIRTSSYEQYF. DNA of the CDR3: TGTGCCAGCAGTTTGGGGCGGAGTATACGGACTTCCTCCTACGAGCAGTACTTC.

V gene TRBV10-3 combines with J gene TRBJ2-7; 8 nucleotides line up with TRBD1. The CDR3 is 17 residues long. Germline values: CDR1 ENHRY, CDR2 SYGVKD. V gave up 2 bases and J gave up 0 bases; unmatched junction bases: 9. CDR3 DNA sequence: TGTGCCATCAGTGAGCCGGGACCCGGACAGGGCTCCTACGAGCAGTACTTC. Translating gives CAISEPGPGQGSYEQYF.

The rearrangement uses TRBV7-2 and TRBJ2-3; weak D call: TRBD1 (6 bases). Per germline, CDR1 SGHTA and CDR2 FQGNSA. The V end was cut by 7 bases, the J end by 0 bases, with 14 bases between. CDR3 length: 15 residues. The CDR3 region has the DNA TGTGCCAGCACTATCCGGGACACCAGCACAGATACGCAGTATTTT. It encodes CASTIRDTSTDTQYF.

V and J are TRBV12-3 or TRBV12-4 and TRBJ2-1, with 7 bases aligning to TRBD1. Trimming at V came to 2 bases and at J to 10 bases, leaving 20 bases not matched to a gene. This CDR3 spans 18 amino acids. The CDR3 region is CASSLRPLGQATAFEQFF. The CDR3 DNA is TGTGCCAGCAGTTTACGCCCCCTTGGACAGGCCACGGCATTCGAGCAGTTCTTC.

Concerning this clonotype: This sequence may be a read error, since a much larger clone differs from it by one base. The chain joins TRBV27 to TRBJ2-1; 9 bases agree with TRBD2. This CDR3 has 14 residues. Looked up from germline, CDR1 is MNHEY and CDR2 is SMNVEV (reference sequence). CDR3 DNA: TGTGCCAGCAGAGCGGGGGGCTCCTACAAGGAGCAGTTCTTC. It translates to CASRAGGSYKEQFF.

This clonotype was found a few times. J is TRBJ2-3 and V is TRBV28; 7 nucleotides line up with TRBD1. The CDR3 is made up of 14 amino acids. Germline loops: CDR1 MDHEN, CDR2 SYDVKM. After removal of 3 bases from V and 4 bases from J, the junction contained 4 bases not matched to a gene. The CDR3 region has the DNA TGTGCCAGCAGTTTGCCAGGGGGTTCAGATACGCAGTATTTT. Translating it yields CASSLPGGSDTQYF.

The genes are TRBV29-1 and TRBJ2-7; 8 nucleotides line up with TRBD2. The CDR3 loop spans 17 amino acids. V was clipped by 1 base and J by 7 bases; unmatched bases: 18. From germline, CDR1 is SQVTM and CDR2 ANQGSEA. The CDR3 here is CSVEVSWSGGPTVEQYF. The CDR3 DNA reads as TGCAGCGTTGAAGTCTCATGGAGCGGGGGACCTACCGTAGAGCAGTACTTC.

The genes are TRBV7-9 and TRBJ1-4; TRBD1 matches 7 bases. This CDR3 comprises 14 residues. V lost 6 bases to trimming and J lost 5 bases; unmatched junction nucleotides: 6. Germline V gene sequence: CDR1 SEHNR, CDR2 FQNEAQ (reference sequence). DNA for the CDR3: TGTGCCAGCAGAACCGGGACAGACAATGAAAAACTGTTTTTT. Residues: CASRTGTDNEKLFF.

V gene TRBV18 combines with J gene TRBJ2-4, with TRBD2 identical over 9 bases. The CDR3 spans 17 residues. Germline V lookup: CDR1 KGHSH, CDR2 LQKENI. Losses at the gene ends were 0 bases for V and 0 bases for J; bases not matched to a gene: 3. CDR3: CASSPPLAGEAKNIQYF. The DNA of the CDR3 is TGTGCCAGCTCACCACCATTAGCGGGGGAAGCCAAAAACATTCAGTACTTC. The full variable domain, with the rest looked up from reference TRBV18 and TRBJ2-4, is NAGVMQNPRHLVRRRGQEARLRCSPMKGHSHVYWYRQLPEEGLKFMVYLQKENIIDESGMPKERFSAEFPKEGPSILRIQQVVRGDSAAYFCASSPPLAGEAKNIQYFGAGTRLSVL.

The chain couples TRBV5-5 to TRBJ2-1, with 9 positions matching TRBD2. Trimming removed 4 bases from V and 9 bases from J; junction bases left unmatched: 14. This CDR3 has 16 residues. The germline gives CDR1 SGHKS, CDR2 YYEKEE (reference sequence). The CDR3 coding sequence is TGTGCCAGCAGCAAAAGACTAGCGGAATCCTTTAGTGAGCAGTTCTTC. This sequence encodes CASSKRLAESFSEQFF. Complete variable domain (other parts from reference TRBV5-5 and TRBJ2-1): DAGVTQSPTHLIKTRGQQVTLRCSPISGHKSVSWYQQVLGQGPQFIFQYYEKEERGRGNFPDRFSARQFPNYSSELNVNALLLGDSALYLCASSKRLAESFSEQFFGPGTRLTVL.

The rearrangement links TRBV7-2 to TRBJ2-3; D not resolved. Trimming left V 5 bases short and J 1 base short, with 13 bases between. This CDR3 spans 15 amino acids. The germline CDR1 and CDR2 sequences are SGHTA and FQGNSA. The CDR3 sequence: CASSPRKGGTDTQYF. The DNA of the CDR3 is TGTGCCAGCAGCCCGAGGAAGGGCGGCACAGATACGCAGTATTTT.